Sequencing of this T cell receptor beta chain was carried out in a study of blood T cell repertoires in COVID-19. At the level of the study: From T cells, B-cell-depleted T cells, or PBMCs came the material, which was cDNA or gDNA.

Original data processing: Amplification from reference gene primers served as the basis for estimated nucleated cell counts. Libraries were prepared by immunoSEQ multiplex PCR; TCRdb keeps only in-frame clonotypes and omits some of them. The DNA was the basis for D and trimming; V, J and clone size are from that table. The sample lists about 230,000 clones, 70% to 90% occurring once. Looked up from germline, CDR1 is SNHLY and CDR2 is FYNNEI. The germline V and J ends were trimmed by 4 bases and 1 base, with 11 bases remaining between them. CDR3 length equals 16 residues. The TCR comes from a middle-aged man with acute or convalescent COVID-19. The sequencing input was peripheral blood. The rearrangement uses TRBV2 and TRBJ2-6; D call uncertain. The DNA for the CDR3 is TGTGCCAGCAGTGTCTTCGGTCTTTCTGGGGCCAACGTCCTGACTTTC. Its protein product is CASSVFGLSGANVLTF.